This TCR beta chain was sequenced during a study of long-term antiretroviral therapy in people with HIV. V was clipped by 1 base and J by 2 bases; unmatched bases: 16. The CDR3 covers 21 residues. Survey-level resolution applied to immunoSEQ assay v3.0. The data were produced by immunoSEQ multiplex PCR, yet TCRdb's version contains in-frame clones alone and is incomplete. The sample holds around 15,000 clones, approximately 88% seen once. The receptor comes from a man aged 50-60 years with HIV. The specimen was unsorted PBMCs, collected 0.7 years before starting antiretroviral therapy. The chain uses TRBV23-1 and TRBJ2-1, with TRBD2 matching over 11 bases. TRBV23-1 is an open reading frame, and its role is uncertain. CDR3 sequence reads: CASSQWSRLAGSRGAYNEQFF. The CDR3 region has the DNA TGCGCCAGCAGTCAATGGAGTCGACTAGCGGGATCACGGGGGGCCTACAATGAGCAGTTCTTC.